One T cell receptor (beta chain) is described in this entry. The data were taken from a study of blood T cell repertoires in COVID-19. Study overall: Donors in the United States, Italy and Spain gave samples during acute or convalescent COVID-19.

The CDR3 has 15 amino acids. V was clipped by 1 base and J by 5 bases, with 12 bases between them. CDR1 is SGHTA, CDR2 FQGNSA, per germline. The data were produced by immunoSEQ multiplex PCR, yet TCRdb's version contains in-frame clones alone and is incomplete. Seen here are about 310,000 clones, 70% to 90% observed once, and the top ten hold around a tenth. The chain combines TRBV7-2 with TRBJ1-5; weak D call: TRBD1 (6 bases). The sequence was obtained from a woman aged 40 to 50 who had recovered from COVID-19. The sample taken for sequencing was PBMCs or T cells enriched from blood (not recorded which). In DNA form, the CDR3 reads TGTGCCAGCAGCTTAGTGGGAGGGGGGGATCAGCCCCAGCATTTT. It encodes CASSLVGGGDQPQHF.